These 29 T cell receptor beta chains came from one sample sequenced in a study of shared clonotypes between healthy human individuals. Only in-frame clones appear in the TCRdb table, and some are missing; sequencing was by immunoSEQ multiplex PCR. The table shows over a million clones, with more than 75% occurring only once. Specimen: memory CD4+ T cells from PBMCs. Subset of the sample: CD45RA-negative fraction. The receptor set was obtained from a man between 18 and 35 years old in good health. Some clones in this sample may be carry-over from other donors' samples.

V and J are TRBV2 and TRBJ2-5; unclear D gene. V shed 2 bases and J shed 5 bases, with 6 bases lying between them. Looked up from germline, CDR1 is SNHLY and CDR2 is FYNNEI. CDR3 length: 12 residues. CDR3 nucleotides: TGTGCCAGCAGTGAAATTGCGGAGACCCAGTACTTC. Its translation: CASSEIAETQYF.

The rearrangement uses TRBV5-1 and TRBJ2-3, with no clear D. This CDR3 spans 14 amino acids. Germline V gene data show CDR1 as SGHRS and CDR2 as YFSETQ. Trimming removed 0 bases at V and 2 bases at J, with 7 bases between. The CDR3 nucleotides read TGCGCCAGCAGCTTGGGCGCGACCACAGATACGCAGTATTTT. Encoded protein: CASSLGATTDTQYF.

The chain has TRBV5-1 and TRBJ2-7; D gene ambiguous. The CDR3 is made up of 13 amino acids. CDR1 is SGHRS, CDR2 YFSETQ, per germline. Trimming pared 4 bases from V and 5 bases from J, leaving 13 bases between. DNA for the CDR3: TGCGCCAGCAGCCAGATCCCGGGTAACGAGCAGTACTTC. Translation: CASSQIPGNEQYF.

Worth noting for this clone: The junction shows a germline mismatch at one end, possibly a read error. V and J are TRBV19 and TRBJ2-2; perhaps D is TRBD1 or TRBD2 (5 bases each). The CDR3 spans 13 residues. Germline CDR1 reads LNHDA; CDR2 reads SQIVND (reference sequence). CDR3 sequence (DNA): TGTGCCAGTAGTGTAGAGGGGTCCGGGGAGCTGTTTTTT. As protein: CASSVEGSGELFF.

The rearrangement joins TRBV29-1 to TRBJ2-1; D not certain. V was clipped by 4 bases and J by 6 bases, with 10 bases between them. The germline V gene encodes CDR1 SQVTM and CDR2 ANQGSEA. This CDR3 has 12 residues. Written as DNA, the CDR3 is TGCAGCGTTGTCTTAGGCGGCAATGAGCAGTTCTTC. Translated, it gives CSVVLGGNEQFF.

This chain joins TRBV30 and TRBJ2-5; 8 bases are shared with TRBD1. This CDR3 contains 13 residues. The germline V gene has CDR1 GTSNPN and CDR2 SVGIG (reference sequence). The trim removed 0 bases at V and 14 bases at J, leaving 11 bases unmatched. DNA of the CDR3: TGTGCCTGGAGTGTACTATCCGCGGACAGGGCCTACTTC. It translates to CAWSVLSADRAYF.

V gene TRBV9 combines with J gene TRBJ2-7, with 8 nucleotides matching TRBD2. This CDR3 contains 15 residues. In germline, CDR1 is SGDLS, CDR2 YYNGEE. Trimming cost V 3 bases and J 2 bases; bases outside gene matches: 7. The CDR3 loop is CASSAEGAGAYEQYF. CDR3 DNA sequence: TGTGCCAGCAGCGCTGAAGGAGCGGGAGCCTACGAGCAGTACTTC.

The chain links TRBV5-1 to TRBJ2-7; 7 bases map to TRBD1. The CDR3 covers 13 residues. V shed 1 base and J 6 bases; nucleotides not matched to a gene: 4. Looked up from germline, CDR1 is SGHRS and CDR2 is YFSETQ. DNA of the CDR3: TGCGCCAGCAGCTTGTGGGCAGGGGGCGAGCAGTACTTC. Translation gives CASSLWAGGEQYF.

The chain has TRBV10-3 and TRBJ2-3; tentatively, D is TRBD1 (6 bases). Trimming shortened V by 2 bases and J by 5 bases, and 17 bases separated the two germline ends. This CDR3 spans 16 amino acids. Germline loops: CDR1 ENHRY, CDR2 SYGVKD. The CDR3: CAISELGGRAGDTQYF. In nucleotides, the CDR3 is TGTGCCATCAGTGAGCTAGGGGGACGTGCTGGAGATACGCAGTATTTT.

The rearrangement uses TRBV2 and TRBJ2-5, with 9 bases matching TRBD2. The V and J ends lost 1 base and 5 bases, in that order; junction bases with no gene match: 2. Germline V gene lookup returns CDR1 SNHLY and CDR2 FYNNEI. The CDR3 is 14 amino acids. The CDR3 spells CASSEVAGVETQYF. CDR3 nucleotide sequence: TGTGCCAGCAGTGAAGTAGCGGGAGTGGAGACCCAGTACTTC.

This chain uses TRBV4-3 with TRBJ1-4; maybe TRBD1 (6 bases). Trimming left V 1 base short and J 7 bases short, with 16 bases between. The CDR3 sequence is 16 residues long. CDR1 LGHNA and CDR2 YSLEER come from the germline V gene. CDR3 DNA: TGCGCCAGCAGCCAAGGGAACAGGGATAGGGGTGAAAAACTGTTTTTT. Translating gives CASSQGNRDRGEKLFF.

As to this clone: The identical CDR3 is also encoded by other nucleotide sequences in the sample. This rearrangement joins TRBV18 to TRBJ2-1; 8 bases align to TRBD1. The V gene's germline CDR1 is KGHSH and CDR2 LQKENI. The CDR3 contains 14 residues. V lost 3 bases and J lost 4; bases outside the gene matches: 2. CDR3 amino acids: CASSPGQEYNEQFF. Written as DNA, the CDR3 is TGTGCCAGCTCACCGGGACAGGAATACAATGAGCAGTTCTTC.

This clone was observed a handful of times. This sequence joins TRBV28 and TRBJ1-4; tentative D call: TRBD1 (6 bases). Looked up from germline, CDR1 is MDHEN and CDR2 is SYDVKM. V lost 7 bases and J 4 bases, leaving 10 bases between the germline ends. The CDR3 contains 13 residues. Here the CDR3 DNA reads TGTGCCAGCAAAGGGGGGTATAATGAAAAACTGTTTTTT. Translated, it gives CASKGGYNEKLFF.

This clone was seen once. The chain uses TRBV7-2 and TRBJ2-7, with D perhaps matching TRBD2 (6 bases). The ends were cut back, 0 bases at V and 5 bases at J, with 14 bases in the middle. The CDR3 contains 15 residues. The germline CDR1 and CDR2 sequences are SGHTA and FQGNSA. CDR3 DNA sequence: TGTGCCAGCAGCTTAGCTACTAGCTTGGTCCACGAGCAGTACTTC. Protein: CASSLATSLVHEQYF.

For this clone: The same CDR3 can be traced to other DNA sequences in this sample. CDR3 DNA: TGCGCCAGCAGCTTGGTGGTGGGGGAAAAACTGTTTTTT. Translation: CASSLVVGEKLFF. The chain recombines TRBV5-1 with TRBJ1-4, with D hard to call. Germline CDR1 reads SGHRS; CDR2 reads YFSETQ. The CDR3 has 13 amino acids. Trimming left V 0 bases short and J 8 bases short, with 8 bases between.

The V call is TRBV6-6, the J call TRBJ2-7, with D uncertain. This CDR3 is built from 14 residues. V lost 0 bases to trimming and J lost 6 bases, with 12 bases between them. Germline CDR1 reads MNHNY; CDR2 reads SVGAGI (reference sequence). The CDR3 is CASSYSPEVGEQYF. The CDR3 DNA reads as TGTGCCAGCAGTTACTCGCCAGAGGTGGGCGAGCAGTACTTC.

The rearrangement uses TRBV30 and TRBJ2-5, with D perhaps being TRBD1 or TRBD2 (5 bases each). Trimming took 4 bases from V and 7 from J, leaving 16 bases between them. The germline V gene has CDR1 GTSNPN and CDR2 SVGIG (reference sequence). The CDR3 is made up of 13 amino acids. CDR3 protein: CAWTRDLAGTQYF. For the CDR3, the DNA is TGTGCCTGGACGAGGGACCTAGCAGGGACCCAGTACTTC.

The V call is TRBV9, the J call TRBJ2-2; 14 bases are shared with TRBD2. The CDR3 length is 18 residues. V shed 4 bases, J shed 6 bases, and the junction held 11 bases outside the gene matches. Germline CDR1 is SGDLS and CDR2 is YYNGEE. The CDR3 nucleotides are TGTGCCAGCAGCAAATTGGGACTAGCGGGAGTAGTGTCCGGGGAGCTGTTTTTT. Translated: CASSKLGLAGVVSGELFF.

This sequence joins TRBV28 and TRBJ2-7; TRBD1 might be the D (5 bases). CDR1 MDHEN and CDR2 SYDVKM come from the germline V gene. The V end was cut by 3 bases, the J end by 3 bases, with 18 bases between. The CDR3 runs to 16 residues. The CDR3 nucleotides read TGTGCCAGCAGTTTGGTGGGGCGCAGCCGAATCTACGAGCAGTACTTC. It translates to CASSLVGRSRIYEQYF.

V usage is TRBV1 and J usage is TRBJ2-7; the table names TRBD2, a call not compared with the DNA. TRBV1 is given as a pseudogene. The CDR3 covers 16 residues. The CDR3 nucleotides read TGCACCAGCAGCCAAGACCCCGGGACTAGCGACCACGAGCAGTACTTC. Translation: CTSSQDPGTSDHEQYF.

This clone was found once. V usage is TRBV5-1 and J usage is TRBJ2-7; 8 positions agree with TRBD2. Germline values: CDR1 SGHRS, CDR2 YFSETQ. Losses at the gene ends were 0 bases for V and 3 bases for J; bases not matched to a gene: 5. The CDR3 has 15 residues. This CDR3 is CASSLAGGVGYEQYF. CDR3 coding DNA: TGCGCCAGCAGCTTGGCCGGGGGGGTCGGCTACGAGCAGTACTTC.

The gene calls are TRBV5-4 and TRBJ2-1, with a tentative D call TRBD1 (5 bases). The CDR3 has 13 amino acids. Trimming shortened V by 4 bases and J by 5 bases, and 10 bases separated the two germline ends. Germline CDR1 SGHNT, CDR2 YYREEE (reference sequence). The CDR3: CASSTDRHNEQFF. DNA of the CDR3: TGTGCCAGCAGCACCGACAGACACAATGAGCAGTTCTTC. The full variable domain, completed using reference TRBV5-4 and TRBJ2-1, is ETGVTQSPTHLIKTRGQQVTLRCSSQSGHNTVSWYQQALGQGPQFIFQYYREEENGRGNFPPRFSGLQFPNYSSELNVNALELDDSALYLCASSTDRHNEQFFGPGTRLTVL.

This chain connects TRBV29-1 to TRBJ2-2; TRBD1 is a possible D gene (6 bases). There are 12 residues in the CDR3. Trimming stripped 7 bases from V and 7 bases from J, with 13 bases between. CDR1 and CDR2 (germline): SQVTM, ANQGSEA. The CDR3 DNA follows: TGCAGCGGGGGGCTTTGGGGCGGGGAGCTGTTTTTT. Protein sequence: CSGGLWGGELFF.

The rearrangement uses TRBV19 and TRBJ1-1; 9 bases are a match to TRBD1. Germline V gives CDR1 LNHDA, CDR2 SQIVND (reference sequence). This CDR3 contains 14 residues. J was trimmed by 1 base and V by 7 bases; bases with no gene match: 4. CDR3 DNA sequence: TGTGCCAGTATCCCGGACAGGGGGAACACTGAAGCTTTCTTT. It is translated as CASIPDRGNTEAFF.

The chain is built from TRBV5-1 and TRBJ2-7; TRBD1 aligns across 8 bases. The germline V gene encodes CDR1 SGHRS and CDR2 YFSETQ. V shed 5 bases, J shed 6 bases, and the junction held 10 bases outside the gene matches. This CDR3 contains 14 residues. In nucleotides, the CDR3 is TGCGCCAGCAGTTATGGACAGGGATCGGTCGAGCAGTACTTC. It translates to CASSYGQGSVEQYF. The full variable domain, with the rest looked up from reference TRBV5-1 and TRBJ2-7, is KAGVTQTPRYLIKTRGQQVTLSCSPISGHRSVSWYQQTPGQGLQFLFEYFSETQRNKGNFPGRFSGRQFSNSRSEMNVSTLELGDSALYLCASSYGQGSVEQYFGPGTRLTVT.

This chain links TRBV18 with TRBJ2-3, with D uncertain. The CDR3 contains 12 residues. Germline lookup yields CDR1 KGHSH and CDR2 LQKENI. V lost 4 bases to trimming and J lost 1 base, with 3 bases between them. CDR3: CASSQGTDTQYF. For the CDR3, the DNA is TGTGCCAGCTCACAAGGCACAGATACGCAGTATTTT. Based on the CDR3 plus reference TRBV18 and TRBJ2-3, the full variable domain is NAGVMQNPRHLVRRRGQEARLRCSPMKGHSHVYWYRQLPEEGLKFMVYLQKENIIDESGMPKERFSAEFPKEGPSILRIQQVVRGDSAAYFCASSQGTDTQYFGPGTRLTVL.

The sample holds many counts of this clone. The V and J genes are TRBV28 and TRBJ1-5; perhaps TRBD1 as D (5 bases). Germline CDR1 is MDHEN and CDR2 is SYDVKM. This CDR3 is built from 16 residues. Trimming left V 5 bases short and J 1 base short, with 15 bases between. The CDR3: CASSPGGRDSNQPQHF. The CDR3 bases are TGTGCCAGCAGTCCAGGAGGTAGGGACAGCAATCAGCCCCAGCATTTT.

In this sample, this clone turned up a few times. The rearrangement links TRBV21-1 to TRBJ1-4; TRBD1, the table's D call, was not compared with the DNA. TRBV21-1 is tagged as a pseudogene. The CDR3 spans 15 residues. DNA for the CDR3: TGTGCCAGCAGCACTACGGGACACCGTAATGAAAAACTGTTTTTT. Its translation is CASSTTGHRNEKLFF.

V is TRBV5-1 and J is TRBJ2-7, with TRBD1 identical over 10 bases. V shed 3 bases, J shed 7 bases, and the junction held 4 bases outside the gene matches. From germline, CDR1 is SGHRS and CDR2 YFSETQ. This CDR3 region has 13 residues. The CDR3 loop reads CASSWTGGGEQYF. The CDR3, as DNA: TGCGCCAGCAGCTGGACAGGGGGAGGGGAGCAGTACTTC.